A single sample is the source of the 21 T cell receptor beta chains below, sequenced in a study of CD8+CD57+ T cells in acquired aplastic anemia. TCR beta VDJ combinations and CDR3 sequences were profiled from genomic DNA. Each CDR3 protein gets one entry after TCRdb re-called the reads with MiXCR. In the table there are 100,000 to 150,000 distinct CDR3 sequences, 40% to 45% of which are singletons. The sequenced material came from sorted CD4+, CD8+, or CD8+CD57+ T cells (not recorded which) from PBMCs. The source of these receptors is a human donor in good health, serving as a control.

This clonotype has ten or more counts. This chain links TRBV7-7 with TRBJ2-5; no definite D call. The CDR3 has 14 residues. Trimming took 2 bases from V and 1 from J, leaving 8 bases between them. The V gene's germline CDR1 is SSHAT and CDR2 FNYEAQ (reference sequence). The CDR3, as DNA: TGTGCCAGCAGCTTAAGTGGGTTCCAAGAGACCCAGTACTTC. Amino acids: CASSLSGFQETQYF.

A word on this clonotype: This may come from a read error, since a much larger clone is one base off. The rearrangement links TRBV20-1 to TRBJ2-2; the match to TRBD2 covers 8 bases. The CDR3 totals 15 residues. Germline V gene sequence: CDR1 DFQATT, CDR2 SNEGSKA (reference sequence). The chain's CDR3 is CSATPGLVGSGELLF. As DNA, the CDR3 is TGCAGTGCTACGCCGGGACTAGTGGGGTCCGGGGAGCTGCTTTTT.

The chain is built from TRBV20-1 and TRBJ2-5; D possibly corresponds to TRBD1 (6 bases). Deletions cut 5 bases from V and 1 base from J, with 14 bases between. The CDR3 is 14 residues long. Per the germline V gene, CDR1 is DFQATT and CDR2 is SNEGSKA (reference sequence). This chain's CDR3 is CSAQHTGPQETQYF. The CDR3 DNA sequence: TGCAGTGCTCAACATACAGGGCCCCAAGAGACCCAGTACTTC.

This clonotype was observed a single time. This chain uses TRBV7-2 with TRBJ1-2; maybe TRBD1 (5 bases). The germline V gene encodes CDR1 SGHTA and CDR2 FQGNSA. This CDR3 has 14 residues. The V end lost 6 bases, the J end lost 4 bases, and 15 bases lay between the germline ends. The CDR3 sequence is CASSYKGSFYGYTF. CDR3 in DNA: TGTGCCAGCAGTTACAAGGGGTCTTTCTATGGCTACACCTTC.

The chain couples TRBV24-1 to TRBJ2-3; D gene ambiguous. CDR1 KGHDR and CDR2 SFDVKD come from the germline V gene. The V and J ends lost 5 bases and 2 bases respectively, with 7 bases between them. The CDR3 runs to 13 residues. The CDR3 sequence: CATSVATTDTQYF. DNA of the CDR3: TGTGCCACCAGTGTTGCGACCACAGATACGCAGTATTTT.

This clonotype was counted many times. The chain recombines TRBV9 with TRBJ2-3; TRBD1 or TRBD2 may be the D gene (6 bases each). Germline CDR1 reads SGDLS; CDR2 reads YYNGEE. V lost 0 bases to trimming and J lost 15 bases, with 14 bases between them. This CDR3 has 12 amino acids. The CDR3 spells CASSVEGGTRYF. The CDR3 DNA follows: TGTGCCAGCAGCGTAGAAGGCGGGACACGATATTTT.

This clonotype was detected many times. The chain uses TRBV29-1 and TRBJ2-6; 7 nucleotides align to TRBD1. Germline-derived CDR1 and CDR2 are SQVTM and ANQGSEA. The J segment lost 2 bases and the V segment lost 6 bases, leaving 7 bases of the junction unmatched. This CDR3 is 15 amino acids long. The CDR3: CSVLITGAGANVLTF. DNA for the CDR3: TGCAGCGTCTTGATTACAGGGGCTGGGGCCAACGTCCTGACTTTC. Based on the CDR3 plus reference TRBV29-1 and TRBJ2-6, the full variable domain is SAVISQKPSRDICQRGTSLTIQCQVDSQVTMMFWYRQQPGQSLTLIATANQGSEATYESGFVIDKFPISRPNLTFSTLTVSNMSPEDSSIYLCSVLITGAGANVLTFGAGSRLTVL.

This chain joins TRBV24-1 and TRBJ1-5; 10 bases align to TRBD1. The V gene end was trimmed by 12 bases and the J gene end by 1 base; junction bases not matched to a gene: 8. Germline CDR1 is KGHDR and CDR2 is SFDVKD. The CDR3 loop spans 15 amino acids. In DNA form, the CDR3 reads TGTGCCTATTTGACAGGGGGCGGAAGCAATCAGCCCCAGCATTTT. It translates to CAYLTGGGSNQPQHF.

This clonotype was seen just once. This sequence joins TRBV2 and TRBJ1-3, with no clear D. The V gene's germline CDR1 is SNHLY and CDR2 FYNNEI. V lost 3 bases and J lost 0, with 15 bases in between. The CDR3 is made up of 17 amino acids. The CDR3 sequence is CASSDPPTGFSGNTIYF. The CDR3 bases are TGTGCCAGCAGTGATCCCCCCACGGGGTTCTCTGGAAACACCATATATTTT.

There are many counts of this clonotype. The chain uses TRBV19 and TRBJ1-2, with TRBD1 identical over 9 bases. V was clipped by 5 bases and J by 7 bases; unmatched bases: 17. The CDR3 runs to 17 residues. Germline V lookup: CDR1 LNHDA, CDR2 SQIVND (reference sequence). The CDR3 bases are TGTGCCAGTAGTTCTCCCCCCGGGACAGGGCTCCTCGTTGGCTACACCTTC. Protein sequence: CASSSPPGTGLLVGYTF.

Turning to this clonotype: This may be a read error: a much more frequent sequence differs by one nucleotide. The V gene is TRBV20-1, the J gene TRBJ2-1; 8 bases agree with TRBD1. This CDR3 comprises 17 residues. Trimming at V came to 4 bases and at J to 3 bases, leaving 14 bases not matched to a gene. Germline values: CDR1 DFQATT, CDR2 SNEGSKA (reference sequence). CDR3 amino acids: CSAIQTRGLRFYNEQFF. The CDR3 nucleotides are TGCAGTGCTATACAAACCAGGGGGCTGAGGTTCTACAATGAGCAGTTCTTC.

This clonotype was observed many times. V usage is TRBV20-1 and J usage is TRBJ1-1, with D possibly being TRBD1 (5 bases). CDR1 and CDR2 from the germline V gene are DFQATT and SNEGSKA (reference sequence). CDR3 length equals 13 residues. The V gene lost 3 bases and the J gene lost 0 bases, with 8 bases spanning the gap. The CDR3 reads CSASSGVNTEAFF. As DNA, the CDR3 is TGCAGTGCTAGTTCGGGGGTGAACACTGAAGCTTTCTTT.

About this clonotype: One junction end does not reproduce the germline sequence, and a read error may be involved. The chain has TRBV14 and TRBJ1-1; D unclear. Per the germline V gene, CDR1 is SGHDN and CDR2 is FVKESK. The CDR3 runs 16 residues. Here the CDR3 DNA reads TGTACCAGCAGCCAAGTCCAGGCCCGGCAGGTCACTGAAGCTTTCTTT. It is translated as CTSSQVQARQVTEAFF.

This clonotype has a count of ten or more. The J gene is TRBJ2-1, the V gene TRBV5-1; possible D gene TRBD2, 6 bases. Per germline, CDR1 SGHRS and CDR2 YFSETQ. Trimming removed 4 bases at V and 6 bases at J, with 11 bases between. The CDR3 extends over 13 amino acids. The chain's CDR3 is CASSEGLSNEQFF. Here the CDR3 DNA reads TGCGCCAGCAGCGAAGGACTATCCAATGAGCAGTTCTTC. Together with reference TRBV5-1 and TRBJ2-1, the CDR3 gives the full variable domain: KAGVTQTPRYLIKTRGQQVTLSCSPISGHRSVSWYQQTPGQGLQFLFEYFSETQRNKGNFPGRFSGRQFSNSRSEMNVSTLELGDSALYLCASSEGLSNEQFFGPGTRLTVL.

In its sample, this clonotype was seen many times. This rearrangement joins TRBV6-5 to TRBJ1-2; 8 nucleotides line up with TRBD1. Germline CDR1 reads MNHEY; CDR2 reads SVGAGI. V lost 6 bases and J lost 7; bases outside the gene matches: 7. This CDR3 has 13 amino acids. CDR3: CASSARQGSGYTF. CDR3 DNA sequence: TGTGCCAGCAGCGCACGACAGGGGTCTGGCTACACCTTC.

This clonotype was found many times. The V gene is TRBV9, the J gene TRBJ2-7; maybe TRBD1 (6 bases). The CDR3 loop spans 15 amino acids. V dropped 0 bases and J dropped 1 base, with 11 bases sitting between them. Germline V CDR1 and CDR2: SGDLS, YYNGEE. This CDR3 is CASSVAPGVSYEQYF. CDR3 in DNA: TGTGCCAGCAGCGTAGCTCCAGGGGTATCCTACGAGCAGTACTTC.

On this clonotype itself: Being one base from a much bigger clone, this may be a read error. The chain carries TRBV2 and TRBJ2-4; D is unclear. This CDR3 comprises 12 residues. The germline V gene has CDR1 SNHLY and CDR2 FYNNEI. Trimming took off 11 bases at V and 3 bases at J, with 11 bases between the two ends. The CDR3 is CALGRSKNIQYF. CDR3 DNA sequence: TGTGCCCTCGGACGGAGCAAAAACATTCAGTACTTC.

This clonotype has a single count. The chain employs TRBV4-2 and TRBJ1-4; D is possibly TRBD1 (5 bases). V lost 1 base to trimming and J lost 8 bases, with 14 bases between them. Germline-derived CDR1 and CDR2 are LGHNA and YNFKEQ. The CDR3 length is 15 residues. The CDR3 reads CASSQGAGREEKLFF. Here the CDR3 DNA reads TGTGCCAGCAGCCAAGGGGCAGGGAGGGAAGAAAAACTGTTTTTT.

This clonotype was observed many times. The chain employs TRBV19 and TRBJ2-7, with D unresolved. Germline lookup yields CDR1 LNHDA and CDR2 SQIVND (reference sequence). There are 12 residues in the CDR3. Trimming took off 5 bases at V and 0 bases at J, with 5 bases between the two ends. CDR3 amino acids: CASSQSSYEQYF. The CDR3, as DNA: TGTGCCAGTAGTCAGAGCTCCTACGAGCAGTACTTC.

The chain joins TRBV24-1 to TRBJ1-2; the match to TRBD1 covers 9 bases. The CDR3 is 16 residues long. Per germline, CDR1 KGHDR and CDR2 SFDVKD. J lost 4 bases, V lost 5 bases, and 10 bases had no gene match. CDR3 bases: TGTGCCACCAGTGCCCAACGGACAGGGGAAAGCTATGGCTACACCTTC. As protein: CATSAQRTGESYGYTF.

This clonotype was counted many times. The CDR3 region has the DNA TGTGCCTGGAGTGACATTGACTATGGCTACACCTTC. The encoded protein is CAWSDIDYGYTF. The chain is built from TRBV30 and TRBJ1-2; no clear D gene. This CDR3 comprises 12 residues. The germline V gene has CDR1 GTSNPN and CDR2 SVGIG (reference sequence). The ends were cut back, 1 base at V and 3 bases at J, with 6 bases in the middle.